This entry concerns a single TCR beta chain. The antigen is undetermined. It was with 60 Vbeta and 13 Jbeta primers that the PCR ran. The assay was immunoSEQ multiplex PCR, and TCRdb's table has in-frame clones only and misses some. The sample table includes 150,000 or so clones. Germline-derived CDR1 and CDR2 are MNHNY and SVGAGI (reference sequence). V was clipped by 5 bases and J by 4 bases; unmatched bases: 4. The CDR3 consists of 14 residues. This sample was included in a study of cytomegalovirus exposure and HLA in healthy donors. The wider study: Around 81% of 398 genotyped donors fell in the Caucasian-associated ancestry cluster. Study results and caveats: Reported results showed that the classifier diagnosed cytomegalovirus status with high specificity and sensitivity.

This sequence was found in a woman between 45 and 60 years old in good health and CMV-seronegative. Sequenced material: PBMCs. The V call is TRBV6-6, the J call TRBJ1-5; 8 nucleotides align to TRBD1. CDR3 region: CASSRQGINQPQHF. In DNA, the CDR3 is TGTGCCAGCAGTCGACAGGGGATTAATCAGCCCCAGCATTTT.